Listed below are T cell receptor beta chains from one sample, sequenced in a study of OX40 agonist ivuxolimab in advanced cancers. Generated by immunoSEQ multiplex PCR, the TCRdb table keeps only in-frame clones and is missing some. Of about 87,000 clones in the sample, approximately 82% are singletons; the top ten hold more than 0.75%. Sequenced material: CD4+ or CD8+ T cells sorted from blood, taken in a trial of the OX40 agonist ivuxolimab. Every receptor here comes from an adult with an advanced solid tumor such as melanoma, head and neck, liver or kidney cancer. The CDR3 runs from the conserved cysteine through the conserved F or W. Fields, in order: V gene, J gene, CDR3 protein.

TRBV5-4	TRBJ2-2	CASSRKGQGDTGELFF
TRBV29-1	TRBJ2-1	CSVEEASGGMAEQFF
TRBV7-9	TRBJ1-2	CASSRDYGLNGYTF
TRBV5-1	TRBJ2-5	CASSFSGGQETQYF
TRBV6-1	TRBJ1-1	CASEQGPRNTEAFF
TRBV27	TRBJ1-5	CASSLISRSNQPQHF
TRBV19	TRBJ1-4	CASSIDRTLEKLFF
TRBV9	TRBJ2-6	CASRAQGSGANVLTF
TRBV2	TRBJ2-1	CASSDYPAGSEQFF
TRBV6-6	TRBJ1-5	CASSSQGGRNQPQHF
TRBV7-3	TRBJ2-3	CASSFLGYTDTQYF
TRBV7-9	TRBJ2-5	CASSSSGGPQETQYF
TRBV5-5	TRBJ1-3	CASSLGTGPSGNTIYF
TRBV29-1	TRBJ1-2	CSVEGTGHYGYTF
TRBV18	TRBJ1-2	CASSFTRTGGANYGYTF
TRBV5-4	TRBJ2-6	CASSLPGSGANVLTF
TRBV6-5	TRBJ2-3	CASSSPPSGVTDTQYF
TRBV6-4	TRBJ2-3	CASRRQAGTDTQYF
TRBV5-1	TRBJ1-4	CASSGDKSISDEKLFF
TRBV27	TRBJ1-2	CASSRQGFGYGYTF
TRBV6-5	TRBJ2-2	CASISAGYTGELFF
TRBV20-1	TRBJ2-1	CSAFNGGEQFF
TRBV5-1	TRBJ2-7	CASSLDPGTNEQYF
TRBV18	TRBJ2-1	CASSPPSRGAHEQFF
TRBV9	TRBJ1-4	CASSTPQSNEKLFF
TRBV7-3	TRBJ2-2	CASSSPAGGNTGELFF
TRBV6-5	TRBJ1-1	CASTRTGGTEAFF
TRBV30	TRBJ2-2	CAWSVLGLPNTGELFF
TRBV7-6	TRBJ2-7	CASSLAGSNQQEQYF
TRBV6-5	TRBJ2-3	CASTERGGTQVYF
TRBV6-6	TRBJ1-1	CASSLGTANTEAFF
TRBV6-5	TRBJ1-3	CASSSDRASGNTIYF
TRBV30	TRBJ2-3	CAWSPLMDGTDTQYF
TRBV7-8	TRBJ2-6	CASSKTGGAGANVLTF
TRBV5-1	TRBJ1-1	CASSLGGADSLNTEAFF
TRBV27	TRBJ1-5	CASTSVRGSNQPQHF
TRBV7-2	TRBJ1-5	CASSLTRMDHGEFHF
TRBV7-1	TRBJ2-7	CASSFVRGNSYEQYF
TRBV7-8	TRBJ1-2	CASSFDRNGYTF